This entry lists 17 T cell receptor beta chains sequenced from one sample in a study of blood T cell repertoires in COVID-19. Sequencing used immunoSEQ multiplex PCR; TCRdb keeps in-frame clones, though not all of them. The sample lists under 140,000 clones, nearly 90% occurring once. What was sequenced was peripheral blood. The source of these receptors is a human donor in a cohort sampled during active COVID-19.

The rearrangement joins TRBV4-1 to TRBJ2-3, with 7 bases that match TRBD2. The length of the CDR3 is 17 residues. Germline V gene data show CDR1 as MGHRA and CDR2 as YSYEKL. V shed 0 bases and J 4 bases; nucleotides not matched to a gene: 10. CDR3 bases: TGCGCCAGCAGCCAAGATTTGGGCGGGAGCGTTCCAGATACGCAGTATTTT. Its translation: CASSQDLGGSVPDTQYF.

This chain joins TRBV7-2 and TRBJ2-7, with D unresolved. The CDR3 spans 13 residues. Germline values: CDR1 SGHTA, CDR2 FQGNSA. V lost 5 bases, J lost 2 bases, and 10 bases lay in between. CDR3 sequence reads: CASSGRFPYEQYF. For the CDR3, the DNA is TGTGCCAGCAGCGGCAGGTTCCCCTACGAGCAGTACTTC.

This chain connects TRBV5-6 to TRBJ2-1, with D possibly being TRBD2 (6 bases). The germline V gene encodes CDR1 SGHDT and CDR2 YYEEEE. The V end lost 3 bases, the J end lost 5 bases, and 9 bases lay between the germline ends. This CDR3 spans 13 amino acids. CDR3 amino acids: CASSWTTNNEQFF. In DNA, the CDR3 is TGTGCCAGCAGCTGGACTACCAACAATGAGCAGTTCTTC.

This clone came up a few times. The V and J genes are TRBV6-6 and TRBJ1-5; the match to TRBD1 covers 7 bases. The CDR3 totals 15 residues. Trimming cost V 5 bases and J 5 bases; bases outside gene matches: 9. Germline lookup yields CDR1 MNHNY and CDR2 SVGAGI (reference sequence). CDR3 loop: CASSRSDRSHQPQHF. The CDR3, as DNA: TGTGCCAGCAGTCGCTCGGACAGGAGCCATCAGCCCCAGCATTTT.

The chain combines TRBV18 with TRBJ1-6; 9 bases align to TRBD1. J gave up 4 bases and V 3 bases, and 4 bases lay outside the gene matches. CDR1 and CDR2 (germline): KGHSH, LQKENI. This CDR3 comprises 16 residues. This chain's CDR3 is CASSPSGTGYNSPLHF. The CDR3 DNA sequence: TGTGCCAGCTCACCGAGCGGGACAGGGTATAATTCACCCCTCCACTTT.

This rearrangement joins TRBV4-3 to TRBJ2-7, with D possibly being TRBD1 (5 bases). CDR3 length: 15 residues. The germline gives CDR1 LGHNA, CDR2 YSLEER. Deletions cut 3 bases from V and 6 bases from J, with 18 bases between. The CDR3 sequence: CASSHSRARVGEQYF. The CDR3 region has the DNA TGCGCCAGCAGCCATTCCCGGGCCAGGGTGGGCGAGCAGTACTTC.

This sequence joins TRBV28 and TRBJ2-3, with TRBD1 as a possible D gene (6 bases). The V end lost 3 bases, the J end lost 4 bases, and 11 bases lay between the germline ends. CDR3 size: 14 residues. The germline V gene has CDR1 MDHEN and CDR2 SYDVKM. Here the CDR3 reads CASSFEAGADTQYF. The CDR3 bases are TGTGCCAGCAGTTTTGAGGCAGGGGCAGATACGCAGTATTTT.

The V and J genes are TRBV6-4 and TRBJ1-2; D might be TRBD1 (6 bases). The CDR3 is 15 amino acids. The V gene lost 3 bases and the J gene lost 3 bases, with 14 bases spanning the gap. Germline CDR1 MRHNA, CDR2 SNTAGT. The CDR3 region is CASSEGSTGYYGYTF. DNA of the CDR3: TGTGCCAGCAGTGAAGGCTCCACAGGGTACTATGGCTACACCTTC.

The gene calls are TRBV4-3 and TRBJ2-6; D gene ambiguous. V lost 1 base to trimming and J lost 3 bases, with 7 bases between them. The germline V gene has CDR1 LGHNA and CDR2 YSLEER. This CDR3 is built from 15 residues. The CDR3 DNA follows: TGCGCCAGCAGCCAAGCTTTCGGTGGGGCCAACGTCCTGACTTTC. This gives the protein CASSQAFGGANVLTF.

The chain combines TRBV30 with TRBJ1-5, with 9 bases fitting TRBD1. CDR3 size: 14 residues. With V trimmed by 2 bases and J by 6 bases, 5 bases remained unmatched. CDR1 and CDR2 from the germline V gene are GTSNPN and SVGIG (reference sequence). CDR3 coding DNA: TGTGCCTGGAGTCCCGACAGGGGGGGTCAGCCCCAGCATTTT. It yields the protein CAWSPDRGGQPQHF.

The chain is built from TRBV24-1 and TRBJ1-4; D is possibly TRBD1 (5 bases). V was shortened by 6 bases and J by 4 bases, with 23 bases between the two germline ends. CDR3 length: 18 residues. From germline, CDR1 is KGHDR and CDR2 SFDVKD. The DNA of the CDR3 is TGTGCCACCAGTCCTGGCAGTGAGACAGTGGACTATAATGAAAAACTGTTTTTT. The encoded protein is CATSPGSETVDYNEKLFF.

This chain links TRBV20-1 with TRBJ2-1; 7 nucleotides match TRBD2. Germline assignment: CDR1 DFQATT and CDR2 SNEGSKA (reference sequence). V lost 3 bases, J lost 0 bases, and 2 bases stayed unmatched. The CDR3 covers 14 residues. Written as DNA, the CDR3 is TGCAGTGCTAGTGGCGGGAGCTCCTACAATGAGCAGTTCTTC. Amino acids: CSASGGSSYNEQFF.

J is TRBJ2-6 and V is TRBV5-8; tentative D call: TRBD1 (6 bases). Germline-derived CDR1 and CDR2 are SGHTS and YDEGEE. V lost 7 bases and J lost 0, with 11 bases in between. The CDR3 runs 15 residues. In nucleotides, the CDR3 is TGTGCCAGCGGTCTGGGGGCCTCTGGGGCCAACGTCCTGACTTTC. This sequence encodes CASGLGASGANVLTF. Together with reference TRBV5-8 and TRBJ2-6, the CDR3 gives the full variable domain: EAGVTQSPTHLIKTRGQQATLRCSPISGHTSVYWYQQALGLGLQFLLWYDEGEERNRGNFPPRFSGRQFPNYSSELNVNALELEDSALYLCASGLGASGANVLTFGAGSRLTVL.

The chain is built from TRBV28 and TRBJ1-2; D ambiguous. CDR1 MDHEN and CDR2 SYDVKM come from the germline V gene. The CDR3 has 12 amino acids. V was pared by 2 bases and J by 10 bases, with 11 bases between. The CDR3 here is CASSLEPGDYTF. The DNA of the CDR3 is TGTGCCAGCAGTTTAGAGCCGGGTGACTACACCTTC.

The chain couples TRBV27 to TRBJ2-1, with D possibly matching TRBD2 (6 bases). Trimming shortened V by 6 bases and J by 6 bases, and 24 bases separated the two germline ends. The CDR3 is 17 amino acids. The germline V gene has CDR1 MNHEY and CDR2 SMNVEV (reference sequence). CDR3 nucleotide sequence: TGTGCCAGCAGCCCGAGGGCCGCCGCCTTGGGGGGCAATGAGCAGTTCTTC. It yields the protein CASSPRAAALGGNEQFF.

V usage is TRBV10-3 and J usage is TRBJ2-3; TRBD1 matches at 9 bases. Germline loops: CDR1 ENHRY, CDR2 SYGVKD. The J segment lost 1 base and the V segment lost 6 bases, leaving 8 bases of the junction unmatched. This CDR3 is 16 amino acids long. CDR3 in amino acids: CAISRQGDQGTDTQYF. Written as DNA, the CDR3 is TGTGCCATCAGCAGACAGGGGGATCAAGGCACAGATACGCAGTATTTT.

The rearrangement uses TRBV5-4 and TRBJ2-1, with 7 nucleotides matching TRBD1. CDR1 is SGHNT and CDR2 is YYREEE in the germline V gene (reference sequence). V gave up 2 bases and J gave up 6 bases; unmatched junction bases: 5. This CDR3 contains 14 residues. CDR3 DNA: TGTGCCAGCAGCTTTGGACAGGATCTCAATGAGCAGTTCTTC. It codes for CASSFGQDLNEQFF.